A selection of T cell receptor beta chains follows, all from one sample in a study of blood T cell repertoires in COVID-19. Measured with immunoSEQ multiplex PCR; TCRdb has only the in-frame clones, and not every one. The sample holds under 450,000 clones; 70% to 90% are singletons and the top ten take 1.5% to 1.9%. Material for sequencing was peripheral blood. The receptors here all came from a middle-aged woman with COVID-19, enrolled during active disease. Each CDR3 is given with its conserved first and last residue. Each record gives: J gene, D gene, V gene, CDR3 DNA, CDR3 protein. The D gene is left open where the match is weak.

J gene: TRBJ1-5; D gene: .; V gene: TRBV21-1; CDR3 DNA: TGTGCCAGCAGCCCAATCCGGGGTCTTACTAGCAATCAGCCCCAGCATTTT; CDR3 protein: CASSPIRGLTSNQPQHF
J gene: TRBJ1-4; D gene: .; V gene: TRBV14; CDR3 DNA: TGTGCCAGCAGCCAAGGGCGGGGCGCCTATAGTAGAAAACTGTTTTTT; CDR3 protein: CASSQGRGAYSRKLFF
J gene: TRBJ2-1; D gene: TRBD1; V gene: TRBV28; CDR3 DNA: TGTGCCAGCAGCTCCGGGACAGGGAGGAACAATGAGCAGTTCTTC; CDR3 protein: CASSSGTGRNNEQFF
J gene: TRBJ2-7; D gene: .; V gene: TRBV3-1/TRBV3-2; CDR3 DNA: TGTGCCAGCAGCCAGAATGAGGTCTCCTACGAGCAGTACTTC; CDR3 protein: CASSQNEVSYEQYF
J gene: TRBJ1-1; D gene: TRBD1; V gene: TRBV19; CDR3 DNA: TGTGCCAGTAGTGCCGCGGACAGGGCGGCTGGTGATTTCTTT; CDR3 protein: CASSAADRAAGDFF
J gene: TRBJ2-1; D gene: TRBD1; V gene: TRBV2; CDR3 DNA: TGTGCCAGCACCAGGGGGCGCCACAATGAGCAGTTCTTC; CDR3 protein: CASTRGRHNEQFF
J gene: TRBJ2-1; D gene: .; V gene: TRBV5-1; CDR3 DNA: TGCGCCAGCAGCTTCAGACAGCTCAGCTCCTACAATGAGCAGTTCTTC; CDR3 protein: CASSFRQLSSYNEQFF
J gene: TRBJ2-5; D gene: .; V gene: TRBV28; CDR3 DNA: TGTGCCAGCAGTTCCCCGAGGACAGACAGGGAGACCCAGTACTTC; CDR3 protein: CASSSPRTDRETQYF
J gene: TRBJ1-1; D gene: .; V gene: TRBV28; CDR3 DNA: TGTGCCAGCAGACGGACAGTAACTGAAGCTTTCTTT; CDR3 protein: CASRRTVTEAFF
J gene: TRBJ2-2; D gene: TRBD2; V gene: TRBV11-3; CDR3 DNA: TGTGCCAGCAGCTTGATAGCGGGAGGGGCCGGGGAGCTGTTTTTT; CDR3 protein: CASSLIAGGAGELFF